A single sample gave rise to the 21 T cell receptor beta chains below, sequenced in a study of CD8 T cells in ankylosing spondylitis. Via MiXCR, TCRdb re-called the 5' RACE reads, giving one row per CDR3 protein. Among roughly 230,000 distinct CDR3 sequences listed, about 20% were seen once. Material: blood, either unsorted or a sorted T cell fraction (not recorded which). These receptors were obtained from a male donor with ankylosing spondylitis or in good health (not recorded which).

The table lists this clonotype with a few counts. J is TRBJ1-1 and V is TRBV12-3 or TRBV12-4, with D tentatively TRBD1 (6 bases). This CDR3 contains 16 residues. V was clipped by 1 base and J by 1 base, with 13 bases between them. The CDR3 nucleotides read TGTGCCAGCAGTTTAGGCGGCAGGGGATCGAACACTGAAGCTTTCTTT. Protein sequence: CASSLGGRGSNTEAFF.

The table lists this clonotype with many counts. The chain combines TRBV6-2 or TRBV6-3 with TRBJ1-2, with D maybe TRBD1 (5 bases). Germline assignment: CDR1 MNHEY and CDR2 SVGEGT. The CDR3 spans 14 residues. Deletions cut 2 bases from V and 6 bases from J, with 13 bases between. The CDR3 region has the DNA TGTGCCAGCAGTTACGGAGGGGAATTCGATGGCTACACCTTC. It codes for CASSYGGEFDGYTF.

This clonotype has just a few counts. This chain's CDR3 is CASSRKTGWPEAFF. CDR3 nucleotide sequence: TGTGCCAGCAGCCGAAAGACAGGCTGGCCTGAAGCTTTCTTT. V usage is TRBV7-8 and J usage is TRBJ1-1; D might be TRBD1 (6 bases). Trimming took 5 bases from V and 6 from J, leaving 16 bases between them. The germline gives CDR1 SGHVS, CDR2 FQNEAQ. The CDR3 totals 14 residues.

The chain carries TRBV12-3 or TRBV12-4 and TRBJ2-1; 9 bases are a match to TRBD2. This CDR3 has 14 amino acids. J lost 6 bases, V lost 8 bases, and 8 bases had no gene match. The CDR3 coding sequence is TGTGCCAGCTCCTACACGACTAGCGGCAATGAGCAGTTCTTC. Translating it yields CASSYTTSGNEQFF.

This CDR3 reads CSVEGATGELFF. CDR3 sequence (DNA): TGCAGCGTTGAAGGAGCCACCGGGGAGCTGTTTTTT. This chain connects TRBV29-1 to TRBJ2-2; D remains ambiguous. Germline values: CDR1 SQVTM, CDR2 ANQGSEA. The V and J ends lost 1 base and 4 bases respectively, with 4 bases between them. The CDR3 contains 12 residues.

At least ten counts were recorded for this clonotype. The chain employs TRBV4-3 and TRBJ2-7; 8 nucleotides agree with TRBD2. Germline V gene data show CDR1 as LGHNA and CDR2 as YSLEER. J was trimmed by 4 bases and V by 1 base; bases with no gene match: 12. CDR3 length: 17 residues. The CDR3 here is CASSQGSGGLDQYEQYF. The CDR3 bases are TGCGCCAGCAGCCAAGGGTCGGGGGGACTAGACCAATACGAGCAGTACTTC.

This clonotype occurred a few times. This chain joins TRBV12-3 or TRBV12-4 and TRBJ2-3; 11 nucleotides agree with TRBD2. The CDR3 totals 14 residues. Germline trimming cut 7 bases from V and 4 bases from J; bases unmatched to any gene: 4. The CDR3 spells CASTQLAGADTQYF. The CDR3 DNA follows: TGTGCCAGCACCCAACTAGCGGGGGCAGATACGCAGTATTTT.

The chain joins TRBV29-1 to TRBJ2-7; the D gene is possibly TRBD1 (7 bases). This CDR3 has 15 residues. The germline V gene encodes CDR1 SQVTM and CDR2 ANQGSEA. The germline V and J ends were trimmed by 1 base and 5 bases, with 18 bases remaining between them. CDR3 in amino acids: CSVEVPDREANEQYF. In DNA form, the CDR3 reads TGCAGCGTTGAAGTCCCCGACAGGGAGGCCAACGAGCAGTACTTC.

This clonotype was seen a few times. This chain joins TRBV29-1 and TRBJ2-5, with D tentatively TRBD1 or TRBD2 (5 bases each). CDR1 is SQVTM and CDR2 is ANQGSEA in the germline V gene. V lost 6 bases to trimming and J lost 4 bases, with 12 bases between them. There are 12 residues in the CDR3. CDR3 protein: CSVRGVRETQYF. The CDR3 DNA sequence: TGCAGCGTCCGAGGGGTTCGAGAGACCCAGTACTTC.

The chain couples TRBV6-1 to TRBJ2-7; D is ambiguous. Trimming took off 0 bases at V and 3 bases at J, with 9 bases between the two ends. The germline V gene encodes CDR1 MNHNS and CDR2 SASEGT. This CDR3 is 14 amino acids long. The CDR3 sequence: CASSEAAGNYEQYF. CDR3 bases: TGTGCCAGCAGTGAAGCAGCTGGAAACTACGAGCAGTACTTC.

This clonotype came up once. This chain joins TRBV6-1 and TRBJ2-1, with TRBD1 matching 7 bases. V shed 3 bases and J 0 bases; nucleotides not matched to a gene: 5. Germline loops: CDR1 MNHNS, CDR2 SASEGT. The CDR3 is 16 amino acids. The CDR3 reads CASSDVDRSSYNEQFF. For the CDR3, the DNA is TGTGCCAGCAGTGATGTGGACAGGAGCTCCTACAATGAGCAGTTCTTC.

This clonotype has more than one count but fewer than ten. The CDR3 spells CASNPSGSTPYEQYF. The CDR3 DNA follows: TGTGCCAGCAACCCTTCGGGCTCGACCCCCTACGAGCAGTACTTC. The chain joins TRBV27 to TRBJ2-7; no definite D call. Germline values: CDR1 MNHEY, CDR2 SMNVEV (reference sequence). V gave up 7 bases and J gave up 2 bases, with 18 bases separating them. The CDR3 spans 15 residues.

In its sample, this clonotype was seen once. The V and J genes are TRBV7-9 and TRBJ1-1; D gene ambiguous. Germline CDR1 and CDR2: SEHNR and FQNEAQ (reference sequence). The CDR3 consists of 12 residues. With 3 bases removed from V and 6 bases from J, the gap between germline ends came to 8 bases. The CDR3 region is CASSLGRPEAFF. Here the CDR3 DNA reads TGTGCCAGCAGCTTGGGCAGACCTGAAGCTTTCTTT.

The chain uses TRBV7-9 and TRBJ2-5; 9 positions agree with TRBD1. The CDR3 runs 15 residues. The J segment lost 5 bases and the V segment lost 5 bases, leaving 9 bases of the junction unmatched. The germline V gene encodes CDR1 SEHNR and CDR2 FQNEAQ (reference sequence). CDR3 DNA: TGTGCCAGCAGCCCCCGGGACAGGGTCGAGGAGACCCAGTACTTC. It codes for CASSPRDRVEETQYF.

This chain links TRBV27 with TRBJ2-7; D not certain. The CDR3 runs to 14 residues. Trimming took 4 bases from V and 3 from J, leaving 13 bases between them. Germline lookup yields CDR1 MNHEY and CDR2 SMNVEV (reference sequence). CDR3 DNA sequence: TGTGCCAGCAGTTCAACAGAAAGCTTCTACGAGCAGTACTTC. Encoded protein: CASSSTESFYEQYF.

This clonotype came up many times. This chain joins TRBV12-3 or TRBV12-4 and TRBJ1-6; 10 bases fit TRBD1. The V and J ends lost 5 bases and 7 bases, in that order; junction bases with no gene match: 2. The CDR3 loop spans 14 amino acids. CDR3 DNA sequence: TGTGCCAGCAGTGTGACAGGGGGCAATTCACCCCTCCACTTT. Translated: CASSVTGGNSPLHF.

V gene TRBV5-5 combines with J gene TRBJ1-2; D unresolved. There are 14 residues in the CDR3. Deletions cut 4 bases from V and 5 bases from J, with 15 bases between. Germline values: CDR1 SGHKS, CDR2 YYEKEE (reference sequence). The CDR3 loop reads CASSEDLWPYGYTF. The CDR3 DNA reads TGTGCCAGCAGCGAAGACCTCTGGCCTTATGGCTACACCTTC.

This clonotype has only a few counts. The chain employs TRBV6-4 and TRBJ1-3; D is perhaps TRBD1 (5 bases). The V gene lost 6 bases and the J gene lost 2 bases, with 14 bases spanning the gap. CDR3 length equals 15 residues. CDR1 MRHNA and CDR2 SNTAGT come from the germline V gene. The CDR3: CASREEAGPGNTIYF. In nucleotides, the CDR3 is TGTGCCAGCAGAGAAGAAGCAGGGCCTGGAAACACCATATATTTT.

The J gene is TRBJ2-2, the V gene TRBV10-3; TRBD2 is a possible D gene (5 bases). In germline, CDR1 is ENHRY, CDR2 SYGVKD. Trimming left V 0 bases short and J 4 bases short, with 18 bases between. The CDR3 runs to 18 residues. The CDR3 sequence: CAISESPSTGGGTGELFF. For the CDR3, the DNA is TGTGCCATCAGTGAGTCGCCGTCCACTGGCGGAGGCACCGGGGAGCTGTTTTTT.

This chain uses TRBV6-1 with TRBJ2-1, with 7 bases matching TRBD1. After removal of 5 bases from V and 2 bases from J, the junction contained 6 bases not matched to a gene. The CDR3 spans 15 residues. Germline assignment: CDR1 MNHNS and CDR2 SASEGT. This CDR3 is CASSNTDRTYNEQFF. The CDR3 DNA follows: TGTGCCAGCAGTAATACGGACAGGACCTACAATGAGCAGTTCTTC.

The genes are TRBV5-1 and TRBJ2-3; 9 bases match TRBD1. Germline loops: CDR1 SGHRS, CDR2 YFSETQ. The CDR3 is 16 residues long. The V gene end was trimmed by 3 bases and the J gene end by 4 bases; junction bases not matched to a gene: 9. The CDR3 region is CASSSNRDRDPDTQYF. CDR3 DNA sequence: TGCGCCAGCAGCTCGAACCGGGACAGGGACCCAGATACGCAGTATTTT.